These T cell receptor beta chains were read from a single sample in a study of monozygotic twins with inflammatory bowel disease. TCRdb reprocessed the 5' RACE reads and reports one entry per CDR3 protein, with no DNA. The sample includes approximately 120,000 distinct CDR3 sequences. The material sequenced was blood. These receptors originate from a human donor with ulcerative colitis or Crohn's disease, or a healthy co-twin of an affected twin (not recorded which). The CDR3 runs from the conserved cysteine through the conserved F or W.

J,V,CDR3
TRBJ2-7,TRBV29-1,CSVDLGGSYEQYF
TRBJ2-1,TRBV20-1,CSASLLAGVYNEQFF
TRBJ2-5,TRBV7-9,CASSRSAGGETQYF
TRBJ2-4,TRBV7-9,CASSFGTSGNIQYF
TRBJ2-5,TRBV7-2,CASSSPSGPRKTQYF
TRBJ1-2,TRBV9,CASSMVASGNYGYTF
TRBJ1-2,TRBV7-9,CASSPLGGRGYTF
TRBJ2-1,TRBV7-2,CASSLVGTGNNEQFF
TRBJ2-1,TRBV28,CASSSSSGGAWEQFF
TRBJ1-4,TRBV3-1,CASSQEEARNEKLFF